The 9 T cell receptor beta chains below come from one sample, sequenced in a study of CXCR3-negative and CXCR3-positive naive CD8 T cells. 5' RACE with UMI labels generated the TRB cDNA libraries. TCRdb reprocessed the 5' RACE reads, keeping one entry per CDR3 protein, no DNA. This sample's table has approximately 7,000 distinct CDR3 sequences. Sequences were obtained from naive CXCR3- CD8+ T cells from blood. Subset denoted: CD45RO-CCR7+CD27+CD95- naive CD8+ T cells lacking CXCR3 (TNR3-). The receptors derive from a human donor in good health. Some clones in this sample may be carry-over from other donors' samples.

The chain employs TRBV29-1 and TRBJ1-2; TCRdb's D gene call, TRBD1, goes unchecked for lack of DNA. Germline-derived CDR1 and CDR2 are SQVTM and ANQGSEA. The CDR3 sequence is 16 residues long. CDR3: CSGGGPHGEGQYGYTF.

V is TRBV29-1 and J is TRBJ2-7; there is no DNA to check the TCRdb D call of TRBD2. Germline loops: CDR1 SQVTM, CDR2 ANQGSEA. CDR3 size: 15 residues. CDR3 sequence reads: CSVVLAGGPSYEQYF.

The rearrangement uses TRBV15 and TRBJ1-3. Per germline, CDR1 LNHNV and CDR2 YYDKDF (reference sequence). This CDR3 is built from 16 residues. The CDR3 sequence: CATSRVGKSSGNTIYF.

The chain combines TRBV29-1 with TRBJ2-1; TCRdb selects TRBD1, and the lack of DNA leaves this call unchecked. Looked up from germline, CDR1 is SQVTM and CDR2 is ANQGSEA. This CDR3 spans 13 amino acids. The CDR3: CSAHRAGSYEQFF.

This clonotype is medium-sized by frequency. The chain employs TRBV27 and TRBJ2-2. Germline V gives CDR1 MNHEY, CDR2 SMNVEV (reference sequence). The CDR3 totals 14 residues. The CDR3 loop is CASSSLPGTGELFF.

This clonotype registers medium-sized by frequency. V is TRBV9 and J is TRBJ1-1. Germline V gene lookup returns CDR1 SGDLS and CDR2 YYNGEE. CDR3 length equals 14 residues. This CDR3 reads CASSVDGLGPEAFF.

This clonotype registers medium-sized by frequency. The chain has TRBV29-1 and TRBJ2-1; TCRdb returns TRBD2, unconfirmable since there is no DNA. Germline V gene data show CDR1 as SQVTM and CDR2 as ANQGSEA. CDR3 length equals 13 residues. The CDR3 loop is CSVQTSGSDEQFF.

This chain links TRBV5-1 with TRBJ2-7. Germline loops: CDR1 SGHRS, CDR2 YFSETQ. CDR3 length: 14 amino acids. The CDR3: CASRATQGSYEQYF.

The chain carries TRBV27 and TRBJ1-1. The CDR3 contains 13 residues. CDR1 and CDR2 (germline): MNHEY, SMNVEV (reference sequence). The CDR3 loop is CASSLSRDTEAFF.